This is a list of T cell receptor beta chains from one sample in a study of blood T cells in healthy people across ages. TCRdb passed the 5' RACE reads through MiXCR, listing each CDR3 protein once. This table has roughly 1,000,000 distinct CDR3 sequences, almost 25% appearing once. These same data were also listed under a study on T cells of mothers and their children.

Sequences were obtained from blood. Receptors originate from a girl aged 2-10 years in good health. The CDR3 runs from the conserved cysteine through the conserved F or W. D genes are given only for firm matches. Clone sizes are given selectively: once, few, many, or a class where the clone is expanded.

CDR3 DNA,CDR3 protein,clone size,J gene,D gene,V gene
TGCAGCGTTTTCGGGCTGGGAAACACCATATATTTT,CSVFGLGNTIYF,.,TRBJ1-3,.,TRBV29-1
TGTGCCAGCAGTGAAAGGGGGGGCTACGAGCAGTACTTC,CASSERGGYEQYF,few,TRBJ2-7,.,TRBV6-1
TGTGCCAGCAGCTTAGAATCGGTCGGCGCGAACACTGAAGCTTTCTTT,CASSLESVGANTEAFF,few,TRBJ1-1,.,TRBV7-9
TGTGCCACCAGCAGAATAGACAGGGGGCAAGAGACCCAGTACTTC,CATSRIDRGQETQYF,few,TRBJ2-5,TRBD1,TRBV15
TGTGCCAGCAGTCCGGGACTAACCTACAATGAGCAGTTCTTC,CASSPGLTYNEQFF,few,TRBJ2-1,TRBD2,TRBV12-3/TRBV12-4
TGTGCCAGCAGTGCCACAGGGGAAGGGAACTATGGCTACACCTTC,CASSATGEGNYGYTF,.,TRBJ1-2,TRBD1,TRBV6-1
TGTGCCAGCAGTGAAGTTGGGATTACCTACGAGCAGTACTTC,CASSEVGITYEQYF,.,TRBJ2-7,.,TRBV6-1
TGTGCTAGCAGCTTAACAGGAGCCTCTAGGGGTACGCAGTATTTT,CASSLTGASRGTQYF,.,TRBJ2-3,.,TRBV7-7
TGTGCCAGCAGCGTTCAGTCGGGGGGCGAGCAGCACTTC,CASSVQSGGEQHF,few,TRBJ2-5,.,TRBV9
TGTGCCAGCTCTGATGTCTCGGGACGGGGGTACAATGAGCAGTTCTTC,CASSDVSGRGYNEQFF,few,TRBJ2-1,.,TRBV28
TGCAGTGCTAGAGCGGTACTTTACTCGGCGGAGCAGTACTTC,CSARAVLYSAEQYF,.,TRBJ2-7,.,TRBV20-1
TGTGCCAGTTCAATGTCCCAAGAGACCCAGTACTTC,CASSMSQETQYF,.,TRBJ2-5,.,TRBV19
TGTGCCACCTCGTTCACCGGGGAGCTGTTTTTT,CATSFTGELFF,few,TRBJ2-2,.,TRBV24-1
TGCAGTGCTAGAGATAGTAGATCAGCGGGGATAAGCACAGATACGCAGTATTTT,CSARDSRSAGISTDTQYF,few,TRBJ2-3,TRBD2,TRBV20-1
TGTGCCAGCAGACTAGCGGCTTACAATGAGCAGTTCTTC,CASRLAAYNEQFF,many,TRBJ2-1,TRBD2,TRBV28
TGTGCCAGCAGTGAATCGGTGGACGCCCCGGGGGAGCTGTTTTTT,CASSESVDAPGELFF,.,TRBJ2-2,.,TRBV25-1
TGTGCCAGCAGCCCAGAGGGGGGCGGGAGGACAGATACGCAGTATTTT,CASSPEGGGRTDTQYF,.,TRBJ2-3,TRBD2,TRBV7-3
TGTGCCAGCAGCGGCCGGGACAGGGAATATAATCGGGCTAATGAAAAACTGTTTTTT,CASSGRDREYNRANEKLFF,.,TRBJ1-4,TRBD1,TRBV11-2
TGTGCCAGCAGTGCACAGGGATCCACTGAAGCTTTCTTT,CASSAQGSTEAFF,.,TRBJ1-1,.,TRBV28
TGTGCCAGCAGCCAAGGAAGGGGTGGGGGAGAGACCCAGTACTTC,CASSQGRGGGETQYF,.,TRBJ2-5,.,TRBV3-1
TGTGCCAGCAGTTTCGTAGAGAACACTGAAGCTTTCTTT,CASSFVENTEAFF,few,TRBJ1-1,.,TRBV12-3/TRBV12-4
TGTGCCAGCAGCCGGGTGGGGGGCTTGGAGACCCAGTACTTC,CASSRVGGLETQYF,.,TRBJ2-5,.,TRBV12-3/TRBV12-4
TGTGCCATCAGTGCGGACACTCGGAATTATGGCTACACCTTC,CAISADTRNYGYTF,few,TRBJ1-2,.,TRBV10-3
TGTGCCAGCAGCGAGCGCCGGGACAGGGTAAATGAGCAGTTCTTC,CASSERRDRVNEQFF,.,TRBJ2-1,TRBD1,TRBV5-8
TGCAGTGCTACCCCTGTTGGGGGAGGAAACACCATATATTTT,CSATPVGGGNTIYF,.,TRBJ1-3,.,TRBV20-1
TGTGCCAGCAGTGACCACTTCCGGGGGGGCGAAGATACGCAGTATTTT,CASSDHFRGGEDTQYF,many,TRBJ2-3,TRBD2,TRBV9
TGTGCCAGCAGCTTAGTTCCCCTAGCGGGTTTACTAGCCAAAAACATTCAGTACTTC,CASSLVPLAGLLAKNIQYF,.,TRBJ2-4,TRBD2,TRBV7-2
TGCAGCGTTGAGACCGGACAGGGGGCAAATGGCTACACCTTC,CSVETGQGANGYTF,few,TRBJ1-2,TRBD1,TRBV29-1
TGCAGCGTTGTGGGGTCCAGCCTGATTCAGTACTTC,CSVVGSSLIQYF,many,TRBJ2-4,.,TRBV29-1
TGTGCCAGCAGCAACTCCGAAGTGAGTGAAGAGACCCAGTACTTC,CASSNSEVSEETQYF,.,TRBJ2-5,.,TRBV21-1
TGTGCCAGCAGTGCAAGGACGGCCCTAAGGGTGTTTTTT,CASSARTALRVFF,.,TRBJ1-4,.,TRBV12-3/TRBV12-4
TGTGCCAGCAGCTTCCGGGACATACGCTATGGCTACACCTTC,CASSFRDIRYGYTF,.,TRBJ1-2,.,TRBV7-2
TGTGCCAGCAGCTCACTAGGAATACATACAGATACGCAGTATTTT,CASSSLGIHTDTQYF,few,TRBJ2-3,.,TRBV7-3
TGTGCCAGAACTAGCGGGGGCCCTTACAATGAGCAGTTCTTC,CARTSGGPYNEQFF,.,TRBJ2-1,TRBD2,TRBV2
TGCAGCGTAGAGCCAGGGGAAATGAATGAGCAGTTCTTC,CSVEPGEMNEQFF,.,TRBJ2-1,.,TRBV29-1